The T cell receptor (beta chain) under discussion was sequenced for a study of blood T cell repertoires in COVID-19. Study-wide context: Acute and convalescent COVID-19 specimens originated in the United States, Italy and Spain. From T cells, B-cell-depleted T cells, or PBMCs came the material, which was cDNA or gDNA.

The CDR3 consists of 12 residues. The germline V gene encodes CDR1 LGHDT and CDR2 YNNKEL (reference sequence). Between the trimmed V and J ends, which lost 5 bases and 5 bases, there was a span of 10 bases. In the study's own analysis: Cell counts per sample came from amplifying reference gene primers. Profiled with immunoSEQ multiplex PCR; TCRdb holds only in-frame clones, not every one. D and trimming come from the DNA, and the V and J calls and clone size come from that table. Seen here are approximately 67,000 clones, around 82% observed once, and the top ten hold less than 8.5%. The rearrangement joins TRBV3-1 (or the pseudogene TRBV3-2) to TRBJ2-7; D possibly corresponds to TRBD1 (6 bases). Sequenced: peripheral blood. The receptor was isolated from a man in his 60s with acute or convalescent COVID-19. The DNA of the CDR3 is TGTGCCAGCAGCGTGGACAGCCACGAGCAGTACGTC. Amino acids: CASSVDSHEQYV.